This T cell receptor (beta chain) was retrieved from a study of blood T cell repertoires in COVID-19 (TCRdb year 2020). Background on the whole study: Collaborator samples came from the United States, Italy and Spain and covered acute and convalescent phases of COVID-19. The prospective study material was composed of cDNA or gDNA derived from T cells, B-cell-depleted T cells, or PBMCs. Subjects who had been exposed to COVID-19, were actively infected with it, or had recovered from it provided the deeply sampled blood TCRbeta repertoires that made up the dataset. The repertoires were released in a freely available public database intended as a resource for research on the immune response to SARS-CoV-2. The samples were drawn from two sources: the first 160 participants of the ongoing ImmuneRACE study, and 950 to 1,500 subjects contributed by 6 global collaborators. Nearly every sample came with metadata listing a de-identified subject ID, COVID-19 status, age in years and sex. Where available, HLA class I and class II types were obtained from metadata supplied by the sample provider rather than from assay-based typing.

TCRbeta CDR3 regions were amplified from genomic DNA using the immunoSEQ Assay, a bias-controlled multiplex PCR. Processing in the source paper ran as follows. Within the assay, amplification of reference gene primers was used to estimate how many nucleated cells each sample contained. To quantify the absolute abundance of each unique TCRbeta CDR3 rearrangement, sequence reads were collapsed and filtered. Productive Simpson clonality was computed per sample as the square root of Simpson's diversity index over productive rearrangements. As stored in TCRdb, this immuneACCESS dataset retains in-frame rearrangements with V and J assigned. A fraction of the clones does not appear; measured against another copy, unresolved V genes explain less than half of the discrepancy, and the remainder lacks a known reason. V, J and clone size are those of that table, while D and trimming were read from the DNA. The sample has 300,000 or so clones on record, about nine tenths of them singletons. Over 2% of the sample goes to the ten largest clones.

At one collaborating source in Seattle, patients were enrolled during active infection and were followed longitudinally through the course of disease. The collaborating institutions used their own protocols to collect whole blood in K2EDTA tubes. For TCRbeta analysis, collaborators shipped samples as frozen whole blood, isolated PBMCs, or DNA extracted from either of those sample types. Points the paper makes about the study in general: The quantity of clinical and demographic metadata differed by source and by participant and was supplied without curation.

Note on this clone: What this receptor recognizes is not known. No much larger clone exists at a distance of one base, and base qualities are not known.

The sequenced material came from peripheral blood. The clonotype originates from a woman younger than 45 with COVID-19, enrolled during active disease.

The nucleotide sequence reads TGTGCCAGCAGTGACACAGGGTCCTATGGCTACACCTTC. It specifies CASSDTGSYGYTF. Recombination linked TRBV6-4 to TRBJ1-2, with TRBD1 tentatively as D gene (6 bases match). The CDR3 starts with the cysteine, ends with the phenylalanine, and has 13 residues. The sequence is cut down to CDR3 DNA, 39 bases in frame from base 1. V is clipped by 2 bases and J by 4 bases, and the sequence between their germline boundaries is 8 bases long. The germline V gene sets CDR1 to MRHNA and CDR2 to SNTAGT.